This T cell receptor (beta chain) is drawn from a study of cytomegalovirus exposure and HLA in healthy donors. General study points: What TCR beta sequences reportedly achieved was accurate prediction of HLA-A and HLA-B alleles in most subjects. The analysis excluded some indistinguishable V segments, including TRBV6-2 and TRBV6-3.

This CDR3 contains 14 residues. V lost 0 bases and J lost 3, with 8 bases in between. CDR1 is MGHRA, CDR2 YSYEKL, per germline. The PCR made use of 60 Vbeta and 13 Jbeta primers. Clones were sequenced by immunoSEQ multiplex PCR, and TCRdb holds only the in-frame ones, with some missing. The data contain just over 150,000 clones, 75% to 90% of them singletons. Worth noting for this clone: Its specificity is not known.

Though probably carrying unrecorded immune exposures, donors were nominally healthy at sampling. This clonotype was sampled from a woman between 18 and 29 years old in good health and CMV-seronegative. V gene TRBV4-1 combines with J gene TRBJ1-2; a weak D match, TRBD1 (6 bases). The sequenced material came from PBMCs. The CDR3 loop is CASSQDPGDYGYTF. The CDR3, as DNA: TGCGCCAGCAGCCAAGATCCAGGGGACTATGGCTACACCTTC.